This TCR beta chain appears in the sequencing data of a study of CDR3 diversity in severe acne. Comment on this clonotype: Because the CDR3's place on the DNA is in doubt, the DNA is left out and the CDR3 is given as listed by TCRdb.

The CDR3 length equals 23 residues, ends included. The germline V gene has CDR1 SGDLS and CDR2 YYNGEE. Each CDR3 protein is one row after TCRdb ran MiXCR on the PCR reads. The sample has about 98,000 distinct CDR3 sequences; about half are singletons. The sequence derives from a male donor with acne. The rearrangement links TRBV9 to TRBJ1-2; the table's TRBD1 call for D was not verified on the DNA. The sample comprised blood. CDR3 sequence: CASMGVYSGANVLTFGAGYGYTF.